This T cell receptor (beta chain) was observed in a study of monozygotic twins with inflammatory bowel disease. Overall study results and limits: Comparison of concordant versus discordant twins revealed no difference in repertoire similarity, possibly due to limited power. Telling apart the different T cell subtypes was not possible. IBD patients shared fewer clonotypes with others than healthy twins, especially with disease activity.

Remarks on this clonotype: Its target is not known.

TCRdb reanalyzed the 5' RACE reads and collapses them to one entry per CDR3 protein, without DNA. The data include a few hundred thousand distinct CDR3 sequences; the top ten clones carry roughly 5.2%. The CDR3 has 16 residues. CDR1 and CDR2 from the germline V gene are SNHLY and FYNNEI. This TCR came from a human donor with ulcerative colitis or Crohn's disease, or a healthy co-twin of an affected twin (not recorded which). The sequenced material came from blood. This sequence joins TRBV2 and TRBJ2-1; TCRdb lists TRBD2, though no DNA is available to test this call. CDR3: CASTGTSGRYFNEQFF. Full variable domain (rest looked up from reference TRBV2 and TRBJ2-1): EPEVTQTPSHQVTQMGQEVILRCVPISNHLYFYWYRQILGQKVEFLVSFYNNEISEKSEIFDDQFSVERPDGSNFTLKIRSTKLEDSAMYFCASTGTSGRYFNEQFFGPGTRLTVL.